A selection of T cell receptor beta chains follows, all from one sample in a study of tumor-infiltrating lymphocytes in localized non-small cell lung cancer. Only in-frame clones appear in the TCRdb table, and some are missing; sequencing was by immunoSEQ multiplex PCR. This table has around 13,000 clones, approximately 85% appearing once. The sample comprised uninvolved lung tissue not adjacent to the tumor. These receptors all stem from a human donor with non-small cell lung cancer. Each CDR3 is given without its conserved first and last residue. The order of the fields is CDR3 protein, clone size, CDR3 length, J gene, V gene. Size is omitted from some rows. Given values are once, few, many or a class for expanded clones.

ASSDDGVSGNTIY,-,13,TRBJ1-3,TRBV7-2
ASSEGGYTDTQY,-,12,TRBJ2-3,TRBV5-1
ASSKRQGSTMNTEAF,-,15,TRBJ1-1,TRBV11-2
ASSLDWNQPQH,-,11,TRBJ1-5,TRBV11-2
ASSLEAGPNYGYT,-,13,TRBJ1-2,TRBV5-1
ASSPLTRTGDTGELF,-,15,TRBJ2-2,TRBV18
ASSDRGTGEQY,-,11,TRBJ2-7,TRBV5-1
ASSGQGGGTEAF,-,12,TRBJ1-1,TRBV7-9
ASSYTSGGAELF,-,12,TRBJ2-2,TRBV6-5
ASSLDGLEDNEQF,-,13,TRBJ2-1,TRBV5-1
ASSPTDEQY,-,9,TRBJ2-7,TRBV6-1
ASSSQGNQPQH,-,11,TRBJ1-5,TRBV6-5
ASSFLGLADRTDTQY,-,15,TRBJ2-3,TRBV28
ASSLTRVGGTDTQY,once,14,TRBJ2-3,TRBV5-1
ASNSAGTGYT,-,10,TRBJ1-2,TRBV6-5
ASSLARRNEQF,once,11,TRBJ2-1,TRBV7-8
ASSLAAGGDYGYT,-,13,TRBJ1-2,TRBV7-2
ASSWGRAANYGYT,-,13,TRBJ1-2,TRBV6-9
AWSGQYSPLH,-,10,TRBJ1-6,TRBV30
ASSLGFTESYEQY,once,13,TRBJ2-7,TRBV11-3
ASSLPGSSTDTQY,once,13,TRBJ2-3,TRBV5-4
ASTMDSTYEQY,-,11,TRBJ2-7,TRBV7-9
ASSESGQPQH,-,10,TRBJ1-5,TRBV10-1
AADRASAKNIQY,-,12,TRBJ2-4,TRBV30
ASSEGQGSGELF,-,12,TRBJ2-2,TRBV6-1
ASRGESVTGELF,-,12,TRBJ2-2,TRBV5-1
SVVLVWDRLYSYNEQF,-,16,TRBJ2-1,TRBV29-1
SASQGYEQY,medium-sized,9,TRBJ2-7,TRBV20-1
ASSGIRDRVSYYGYT,-,15,TRBJ1-2,TRBV2
ASSRTGGGTEAF,-,12,TRBJ1-1,TRBV18
ASSRLGVSYNEQF,-,13,TRBJ2-1,TRBV5-1
ASSPARGRGGYT,-,12,TRBJ1-2,TRBV18
ASSLERRQYNEQF,-,13,TRBJ2-1,TRBV11-1
ASSPGDRAAETQY,-,13,TRBJ2-5,TRBV5-1
ASSTTWEQY,-,9,TRBJ2-7,TRBV28
ASSEIAGEANEQF,-,13,TRBJ2-1,TRBV5-1
ASSLEWAGTGELF,-,13,TRBJ2-2,TRBV5-4
ASKTGTLGYT,-,10,TRBJ1-2,TRBV28
AWSAPLAKNIQY,-,12,TRBJ2-4,TRBV30
SVGGDPYTGELF,-,12,TRBJ2-2,TRBV29-1
ASSYGGVTSNQPQH,-,14,TRBJ1-5,TRBV6-6
ASSIGQSGNTIY,-,12,TRBJ1-3,TRBV6-1
ASSEPRPLNEQY,-,12,TRBJ2-7,TRBV6-1
ASSRLGARETQY,-,12,TRBJ2-5,TRBV6-1
ASSQQQGAQTEAF,once,13,TRBJ1-1,TRBV4-2
ASSLGQDYGYT,-,11,TRBJ1-2,TRBV18
ASRDSGLSGYT,-,11,TRBJ1-2,TRBV6-1